The entry that follows covers one T cell receptor (beta chain) sequence. Its matching antigen is unknown. This entry is derived from a study of T cells in Graves' hyperthyroidism and ophthalmopathy. General observations from the study: Classification by a 13 V-J model distinguished ophthalmopathy from stable hyperthyroidism.

What was amplified from RNA transcripts were TCR beta CDR3 regions. With the HTBI primer set, the TCR CDR3 went through a first round of RT-PCR. MiXCR, run by TCRdb on the multiplex PCR reads, gives a single entry per CDR3 protein. This table holds more than 550,000 distinct CDR3 sequences, roughly 20% found once. Between the trimmed V and J ends, which lost 4 bases and 6 bases, there was a span of 15 bases. Germline loops: CDR1 MNHEY, CDR2 SMNVEV (reference sequence). The length of the CDR3 is 15 residues. Hyperthyroidism was newly diagnosed in patients aged 18 to 65 (duration under 2 months). Exclusion of patients followed from uncontrolled infection, other autoimmune disease, pregnancy or lactation. PBMCs stemmed from over 7.5 ml fresh peripheral blood.

This chain links TRBV27 with TRBJ2-2, with D perhaps assigned TRBD1 or TRBD2 (6 bases each). The sequencing input was blood. The sequence came from a woman aged 50 to 65 with Graves' hyperthyroidism that later progressed to Graves' ophthalmopathy. Written as DNA, the CDR3 is TGTGCCAGCAGTTATACAGGGACTCCGGCCGGGGAGCTGTTTTTT. The encoded protein is CASSYTGTPAGELFF.